The 16 T cell receptor beta chains below all came from one sample that was sequenced in a study of blood T cell repertoires in COVID-19. TCRdb's copy holds only in-frame clones and misses some; the assay was immunoSEQ multiplex PCR. The table records some 320,000 clones, under 90% of them present only once. Sequencing used peripheral blood. These receptors all come from a young woman with COVID-19, enrolled during active disease.

The rearrangement joins TRBV6-5 to TRBJ1-2; D unresolved. Trimming pared 7 bases from V and 5 bases from J, leaving 8 bases between. The CDR3 spans 11 residues. CDR1 and CDR2 (germline): MNHEY, SVGAGI. The CDR3 DNA is TGTGCCAGCATTTCGGGGTATGGCTACACCTTC. Translating it yields CASISGYGYTF.

The rearrangement links TRBV5-6 to TRBJ1-2, with no clear D. Germline CDR1 and CDR2: SGHDT and YYEEEE. There are 15 residues in the CDR3. The V end was cut by 0 bases, the J end by 4 bases, with 13 bases between. This chain's CDR3 is CASSLATPEVYGYTF. The CDR3 DNA reads TGTGCCAGCAGCTTGGCCACCCCGGAGGTCTATGGCTACACCTTC. Full variable domain (outside the CDR3, taken from reference TRBV5-6 and TRBJ1-2): DAGVTQSPTHLIKTRGQQVTLRCSPKSGHDTVSWYQQALGQGPQFIFQYYEEEERQRGNFPDRFSGHQFPNYSSELNVNALLLGDSALYLCASSLATPEVYGYTFGSGTRLTVV.

V and J are TRBV9 and TRBJ1-5; TRBD1 might be the D (5 bases). Trimming cost V 9 bases and J 6 bases, with 28 bases left between them. The CDR3 covers 17 residues. Germline V gene data show CDR1 as SGDLS and CDR2 as YYNGEE. The CDR3 sequence: CANPTPSGVTASQPQHF. In DNA, the CDR3 is TGTGCCAACCCTACCCCGTCGGGGGTCACAGCTAGTCAGCCCCAGCATTTT.

The chain uses TRBV7-2 and TRBJ2-3, with D unclear. V was shortened by 1 base and J by 2 bases, with 7 bases between the two germline ends. The CDR3 runs 14 residues. Germline assignment: CDR1 SGHTA and CDR2 FQGNSA. The CDR3 DNA follows: TGTGCCAGCAGCTTAGACTCCTACACAGATACGCAGTATTTT. Translated: CASSLDSYTDTQYF.

The chain combines TRBV5-1 with TRBJ1-2; the match to TRBD1 covers 7 bases. The CDR3 sequence is 15 residues long. Germline CDR1 reads SGHRS; CDR2 reads YFSETQ. With 0 bases clipped from V and 8 bases from J, the junction kept 10 bases outside the gene matches. CDR3 sequence (DNA): TGCGCCAGCAGCTTGGGGGACAGCACTATGAAGGGCTACACCTTC. Encoded protein: CASSLGDSTMKGYTF.

The rearrangement uses TRBV5-1 and TRBJ2-3, with TRBD2 identical over 12 bases. The CDR3 consists of 17 residues. Germline V gene lookup returns CDR1 SGHRS and CDR2 YFSETQ. The trim removed 1 base at V and 5 bases at J, leaving 8 bases unmatched. The CDR3 DNA sequence: TGCGCCAGCAGCTTGTTCCCTAGCGGGGGGGCCAAAGATACGCAGTATTTT. This sequence encodes CASSLFPSGGAKDTQYF. Drawing the rest from reference TRBV5-1 and TRBJ2-3, the complete variable domain is KAGVTQTPRYLIKTRGQQVTLSCSPISGHRSVSWYQQTPGQGLQFLFEYFSETQRNKGNFPGRFSGRQFSNSRSEMNVSTLELGDSALYLCASSLFPSGGAKDTQYFGPGTRLTVL.

The gene calls are TRBV27 and TRBJ2-7; D possibly corresponds to TRBD1 (6 bases). There are 13 residues in the CDR3. Germline V CDR1 and CDR2: MNHEY, SMNVEV (reference sequence). The V end lost 2 bases, the J end lost 1 base, and 6 bases lay between the germline ends. The CDR3 region is CASSLGQSYEQYF. CDR3 in DNA: TGTGCCAGCAGTTTAGGACAGTCCTACGAGCAGTACTTC.

The J gene is TRBJ1-1, the V gene TRBV4-1; 7 nucleotides align to TRBD1. CDR1 and CDR2 from the germline V gene are MGHRA and YSYEKL. Trimming removed 1 base from V and 3 bases from J; junction bases left unmatched: 5. CDR3 length equals 15 residues. Here the CDR3 DNA reads TGCGCCAGCAGCCAAGCTAAGACAGGGCACACTGAAGCTTTCTTT. Amino acids: CASSQAKTGHTEAFF.

The J gene is TRBJ2-1, the V gene TRBV2; 14 bases agree with TRBD2. Unmatched junction bases numbered 2, after V lost 3 bases and J lost 4 bases. Per the germline V gene, CDR1 is SNHLY and CDR2 is FYNNEI. The CDR3 spans 16 residues. CDR3 nucleotides: TGTGCCAGCAGTGAGACTAGCGGGGGGGAGTACAATGAGCAGTTCTTC. Residues: CASSETSGGEYNEQFF.

V usage is TRBV14 and J usage is TRBJ2-7, with D perhaps TRBD1 (5 bases). The V gene's germline CDR1 is SGHDN and CDR2 FVKESK. The CDR3 sequence is 14 residues long. V was trimmed by 3 bases and J by 5 bases, leaving 14 bases between them. CDR3 sequence (DNA): TGTGCCAGCAGCCACCTTGGGGCCTGGAACGAGCAGTACTTC. This codes for CASSHLGAWNEQYF.

The rearrangement uses TRBV18 and TRBJ1-1; the D is unclear. V was cut by 1 base and J by 0 bases, with 9 bases left in between. Germline CDR1 and CDR2: KGHSH and LQKENI. CDR3 length: 15 amino acids. CDR3 amino acids: CASSPRRKLNTEAFF. CDR3 bases: TGTGCCAGCTCACCACGGAGGAAATTGAACACTGAAGCTTTCTTT.

This rearrangement joins TRBV7-2 to TRBJ2-1; 9 nucleotides agree with TRBD1. V shed 5 bases and J 12 bases; nucleotides not matched to a gene: 17. The length of the CDR3 is 16 residues. The germline V gene encodes CDR1 SGHTA and CDR2 FQGNSA. CDR3 loop: CASSPLGDRVGGGQFF. CDR3 bases: TGTGCCAGCAGCCCGCTCGGGGACAGGGTTGGGGGCGGGCAGTTCTTC.

The V call is TRBV4-1, the J call TRBJ1-1, with TRBD1 matching over 7 bases. Germline CDR1 is MGHRA and CDR2 is YSYEKL. V was clipped by 3 bases and J by 0 bases; unmatched bases: 4. This CDR3 region has 15 residues. CDR3 in amino acids: CASSQTGIMNTEAFF. CDR3 in DNA: TGCGCCAGCAGCCAGACAGGGATCATGAACACTGAAGCTTTCTTT.

This clone was picked up one time. This chain connects TRBV15 to TRBJ1-4; maybe TRBD1 (5 bases). Germline V gene sequence: CDR1 LNHNV, CDR2 YYDKDF (reference sequence). V lost 1 base and J lost 5, with 17 bases in between. This CDR3 is built from 17 residues. Written as DNA, the CDR3 is TGTGCCACCAGCAGAGTCCCCCGCGACAGCCTAAATGAAAAACTGTTTTTT. It codes for CATSRVPRDSLNEKLFF.

The chain joins TRBV24-1 to TRBJ2-2, with 11 bases matching TRBD2. The CDR3 loop spans 22 amino acids. V was pared by 4 bases and J by 0 bases, with 18 bases of the junction left unmatched. Germline assignment: CDR1 KGHDR and CDR2 SFDVKD. This chain's CDR3 is CATSDPLISGGALYTNTGELFF. The CDR3 DNA sequence: TGTGCCACCAGTGACCCACTTATTAGCGGGGGGGCACTATATACGAACACCGGGGAGCTGTTTTTT.

The chain uses TRBV6-5 and TRBJ2-7; TRBD1 agrees at 7 bases. This CDR3 spans 13 amino acids. Losses at the gene ends were 4 bases for V and 5 bases for J; bases not matched to a gene: 5. From germline, CDR1 is MNHEY and CDR2 SVGAGI. The CDR3 bases are TGTGCCAGCAGTTCGACAGGGTTGAACGAGCAGTACTTC. It specifies CASSSTGLNEQYF.